This TCR beta chain appears in the sequencing data of a study of OX40 agonist ivuxolimab in advanced cancers. General study points: At 0.1 to 3.0 mg/kg, CD4+ and CD8+ blood T cells expanded clonally by week 6.

Regarding this clone: Its target is not known.

The method was immunoSEQ multiplex PCR; TCRdb's version includes in-frame clones alone and lacks a portion of them. This sample yields about 72,000 clones, of which over 80% are seen a single time; 2% to 2.5% belongs to the top ten. The CDR3 has 14 amino acids. Trimming stripped 2 bases from V and 4 bases from J, with 11 bases between. CDR1 and CDR2 from the germline V gene are SEHNR and FQNEAQ (reference sequence). V usage is TRBV7-9 and J usage is TRBJ2-5, with D uncertain. The sample consisted of CD4+ or CD8+ T cells sorted from blood, taken in a trial of the OX40 agonist ivuxolimab. This TCR came from an adult with an advanced solid tumor such as melanoma, head and neck, liver or kidney cancer. The CDR3 region is CASSLNVDTETQYF. The CDR3 DNA sequence: TGTGCCAGCAGCTTAAATGTGGATACAGAGACCCAGTACTTC.